The present TCR beta chain was sequenced within a study of T cells after yellow fever vaccination. This clonotype showed up just a few times. TCRdb re-called the 5' RACE reads through MiXCR, storing one row per CDR3 protein. The sample shows roughly 500,000 distinct CDR3 sequences, 19% of them seen only once. V was clipped by 1 base and J by 5 bases, with 9 bases between them. Germline CDR1 reads SGHTA; CDR2 reads FQGNSA. The CDR3 covers 15 residues. J is TRBJ2-6 and V is TRBV7-2; perhaps TRBD2 as D (5 bases). Sample: PBMCs, taken 15 days after the yellow fever booster vaccination. This clonotype was obtained from a man in his thirties or forties who received the YFV17D yellow fever vaccine. CDR3: CASSLGGIRANVLTF. The CDR3 DNA follows: TGTGCCAGCAGCTTAGGAGGGATCCGGGCCAACGTCCTGACTTTC. Together with reference TRBV7-2 and TRBJ2-6, the CDR3 gives the full variable domain: GAGVSQSPSNKVTEKGKDVELRCDPISGHTALYWYRQSLGQGLEFLIYFQGNSAPDKSGLPSDRFSAERTGGSVSTLTIQRTQQEDSAVYLCASSLGGIRANVLTFGAGSRLTVL.